This passage covers 10 T cell receptor beta chains from one sample sequenced in a study of CD8 T cells in Susac syndrome. Reverse transcription of roughly 0.5 to 1 ug RNA used random hexamers. One entry per CDR3 protein, called by TCRdb with MiXCR from the immunoSEQ multiplex PCR reads. The sample carries 95,000 to 150,000 distinct CDR3 sequences, less than 95% recorded once. Sequenced material: CD4+ T cells from PBMCs. These receptors originate from a human donor in good health.

The rearrangement links TRBV2 to TRBJ1-4; 8 positions match TRBD1. There are 14 residues in the CDR3. With 3 bases clipped from V and 7 bases from J, the junction kept 4 bases outside the gene matches. Germline V gene data show CDR1 as SNHLY and CDR2 as FYNNEI. This CDR3 is CASSDNRGVEKLFF. CDR3 sequence (DNA): TGTGCCAGCAGTGATAACAGGGGGGTTGAAAAACTGTTTTTT.

The genes are TRBV4-3 and TRBJ2-1; TRBD2 matches 8 bases. The trim removed 0 bases at V and 3 bases at J, leaving 7 bases unmatched. CDR1 and CDR2 (germline): LGHNA, YSLEER. CDR3 length equals 17 residues. In nucleotides, the CDR3 is TGCGCCAGCAGCCAAGACGCAGGGCTAGCGGGCTACAATGAGCAGTTCTTC. Residues: CASSQDAGLAGYNEQFF.

The V and J genes are TRBV6-5 and TRBJ2-7; D is undetermined. The CDR3 is 12 residues long. Trimming shortened V by 6 bases and J by 6 bases, and 12 bases separated the two germline ends. Germline V gene sequence: CDR1 MNHEY, CDR2 SVGAGI. In nucleotides, the CDR3 is TGTGCCAGCAGGATGACATGGGGCGAGCAGTACTTC. Translated: CASRMTWGEQYF.

The V call is TRBV6-2 or TRBV6-3, the J call TRBJ2-2; a possible D gene is TRBD1 (5 bases). This CDR3 comprises 14 residues. CDR1 MNHEY and CDR2 SVGEGT come from the germline V gene. V shed 5 bases and J shed 2 bases, with 9 bases lying between them. The DNA of the CDR3 is TGTGCCAGCAGTCGGACACTAAACACCGGGGAGCTGTTTTTT. Translating it yields CASSRTLNTGELFF.

The chain is built from TRBV18 and TRBJ2-3; 8 nucleotides match TRBD2. Germline trimming cut 3 bases from V and 2 bases from J; bases unmatched to any gene: 10. Germline values: CDR1 KGHSH, CDR2 LQKENI. The CDR3 has 17 amino acids. The CDR3 protein is CASSPNRAGGDTDTQYF. CDR3 DNA sequence: TGTGCCAGCTCACCCAACAGGGCGGGAGGTGACACAGATACGCAGTATTTT. The complete variable domain, with remaining parts taken from reference TRBV18 and TRBJ2-3, reads NAGVMQNPRHLVRRRGQEARLRCSPMKGHSHVYWYRQLPEEGLKFMVYLQKENIIDESGMPKERFSAEFPKEGPSILRIQQVVRGDSAAYFCASSPNRAGGDTDTQYFGPGTRLTVL.

This chain uses TRBV29-1 with TRBJ2-2; TRBD1 agrees at 11 bases. The CDR3 extends over 16 amino acids. Trimming removed 4 bases from V and 0 bases from J; junction bases left unmatched: 4. CDR1 SQVTM and CDR2 ANQGSEA come from the germline V gene. CDR3 DNA sequence: TGCAGCGTTGGTTCGGGACAGGGGGCGAACACCGGGGAGCTGTTTTTT. Its translation is CSVGSGQGANTGELFF.

V and J are TRBV7-2 and TRBJ2-7; no reliable D call. V was pared by 4 bases and J by 2 bases, with 12 bases between. The CDR3 has 14 residues. The germline V gene has CDR1 SGHTA and CDR2 FQGNSA. DNA for the CDR3: TGTGCCAGCAGCTCACGAGAAGGCCCCTACGAGCAGTACTTC. It codes for CASSSREGPYEQYF.

The rearrangement joins TRBV7-2 to TRBJ2-5; a weak D match, TRBD2 (6 bases). Trimming cost V 1 base and J 5 bases, with 14 bases left between them. Germline assignment: CDR1 SGHTA and CDR2 FQGNSA. The CDR3 runs to 15 residues. CDR3 sequence reads: CASSLGNRRVETQYF. The DNA of the CDR3 is TGTGCCAGCAGCTTAGGCAATAGGAGGGTGGAGACCCAGTACTTC.

The chain has TRBV20-1 and TRBJ2-3; D not resolved. The CDR3 is made up of 14 amino acids. Between the trimmed V and J ends, which lost 3 bases and 4 bases, there was a span of 14 bases. In germline, CDR1 is DFQATT, CDR2 SNEGSKA (reference sequence). CDR3 sequence: CSASSVGEADTQYF. CDR3 DNA: TGCAGTGCTAGTTCCGTGGGTGAGGCAGATACGCAGTATTTT.

For this clonotype: At one end the junction does not follow the germline gene, possibly because of a read error. The genes are TRBV7-7 and TRBJ2-5; D unresolved. CDR1 and CDR2 from the germline V gene are SSHAT and FNYEAQ (reference sequence). CDR3 length: 12 amino acids. DNA of the CDR3: TGTGCTAGCAGCCTCCCCGGCCAGACCCAGTACTTC. Translated: CASSLPGQTQYF.